One and the same sample provided the 22 T cell receptor beta chains below, sequenced in a study of graft-versus-host responses after intestinal transplantation. Their target antigens are unknown. The repertoire was sequenced with immunoSEQ multiplex PCR; TCRdb's copy has only in-frame clones and lacks some. The sample yields fewer than 150,000 clones, roughly 92% seen once. Material: unstimulated CD4+ T cells sorted from spleen or lymph node cells, obtained before intestinal transplant. Receptors were obtained from a human donor who received an intestinal transplant.

A word on this clone: This CDR3 is also generated by other DNA sequences in the sample. The chain joins TRBV27 to TRBJ2-7, with TRBD1 identical over 8 bases. The CDR3 runs 15 residues. Trimming cost V 3 bases and J 2 bases; bases outside gene matches: 6. Germline CDR1 MNHEY, CDR2 SMNVEV (reference sequence). The chain's CDR3 is CASSFRTGLAYEQYF. CDR3 DNA: TGTGCCAGCAGTTTCCGGACAGGGTTGGCCTACGAGCAGTACTTC.

This chain joins TRBV5-4 and TRBJ2-5; D unresolved. Trimming removed 0 bases from V and 1 base from J, with 7 bases in between. Germline CDR1 is SGHNT and CDR2 is YYREEE (reference sequence). The CDR3 totals 14 residues. CDR3 nucleotide sequence: TGTGCCAGCAGCTTGGGCCGCCTCCAAGAGACCCAGTACTTC. Translated: CASSLGRLQETQYF.

This chain uses TRBV5-1 with TRBJ1-2; D is unresolved. Germline V gene data show CDR1 as SGHRS and CDR2 as YFSETQ. V was pared by 5 bases and J by 0 bases, with 8 bases between. CDR3 length: 13 residues. DNA of the CDR3: TGCGCCAGCAGGTCCGACACTAACTATGGCTACACCTTC. It is translated as CASRSDTNYGYTF.

J is TRBJ1-1 and V is TRBV27; D might be TRBD1 (5 bases). The CDR3 consists of 13 residues. V was pared by 3 bases and J by 3 bases, with 8 bases between. Germline CDR1 MNHEY, CDR2 SMNVEV (reference sequence). CDR3 loop: CASSLAGYTEAFF. The CDR3 nucleotides read TGTGCCAGCAGTTTGGCAGGGTACACTGAAGCTTTCTTT.

V is TRBV19 and J is TRBJ2-7; 11 positions match TRBD1. CDR3 length equals 15 residues. V lost 6 bases to trimming and J lost 3 bases; unmatched junction nucleotides: 7. Germline V gives CDR1 LNHDA, CDR2 SQIVND (reference sequence). The CDR3 reads CASSTDRGRFYEQYF. For the CDR3, the DNA is TGTGCCAGTAGCACGGACAGGGGGCGCTTCTACGAGCAGTACTTC.

CDR3 nucleotide sequence: TGCGCCAGCAGCCAAGAGGGAAGACAGAACACAGATACGCAGTATTTT. This gives the protein CASSQEGRQNTDTQYF. The chain employs TRBV4-1 and TRBJ2-3; D may be TRBD1 (5 bases). Trimming removed 0 bases from V and 2 bases from J, with 12 bases in between. Germline CDR1 and CDR2: MGHRA and YSYEKL. This CDR3 is 16 amino acids long.

V and J are TRBV30 and TRBJ1-2; a weak D match, TRBD1 (5 bases). The germline V gene has CDR1 GTSNPN and CDR2 SVGIG (reference sequence). The CDR3 spans 13 residues. V was clipped by 3 bases and J by 7 bases, with 15 bases between them. The CDR3 sequence: CAWRLGLSGGYTF. For the CDR3, the DNA is TGTGCCTGGAGGCTGGGACTGAGTGGTGGCTACACCTTC.

The J gene is TRBJ1-1, the V gene TRBV4-2; unclear D gene. Per germline, CDR1 LGHNA and CDR2 YNFKEQ. V was shortened by 2 bases and J by 8 bases, with 12 bases between the two germline ends. This CDR3 comprises 13 residues. The CDR3 loop is CASSQSAEGEAFF. The CDR3 coding sequence is TGTGCCAGCAGCCAAAGTGCAGAAGGGGAAGCTTTCTTT.

The chain couples TRBV20-1 to TRBJ2-1; no clear D. The V end was cut by 8 bases, the J end by 4 bases, with 6 bases between. In germline, CDR1 is DFQATT, CDR2 SNEGSKA (reference sequence). The CDR3 spans 10 residues. This CDR3 reads CSPPYNEQFF. The CDR3 nucleotides read TGCAGTCCTCCATACAATGAGCAGTTCTTC.

The V call is TRBV2, the J call TRBJ2-7; TRBD1 agrees at 8 bases. CDR1 and CDR2 from the germline V gene are SNHLY and FYNNEI. CDR3 size: 15 residues. J was trimmed by 0 bases and V by 4 bases; bases with no gene match: 5. The chain's CDR3 is CASSVGTGVSYEQYF. CDR3 nucleotides: TGTGCCAGCAGTGTAGGGACAGGAGTCTCCTACGAGCAGTACTTC.

CDR3 DNA sequence: TGTGCCAGCAGCGTAGGGACAGGGGTAGGTAATGAGCAGTTCTTC. This translates into CASSVGTGVGNEQFF. This sequence joins TRBV9 and TRBJ2-1, with 9 bases matching TRBD1. V trimming: 0 bases; J trimming: 7 bases; junction bases outside the gene matches: 5. Looked up from germline, CDR1 is SGDLS and CDR2 is YYNGEE. The CDR3 length is 15 residues.

V usage is TRBV5-1 and J usage is TRBJ2-1; possibly TRBD1 for D (5 bases). V was cut by 3 bases and J by 7 bases, with 20 bases left in between. Germline CDR1 reads SGHRS; CDR2 reads YFSETQ. The CDR3 runs to 16 residues. The CDR3 bases are TGCGCCAGCAGCTCCAATACAGGTAGTTTTAGTAATGAGCAGTTCTTC. Translating gives CASSSNTGSFSNEQFF. Using reference TRBV5-1 and TRBJ2-1 for the parts outside the CDR3, the full variable domain is KAGVTQTPRYLIKTRGQQVTLSCSPISGHRSVSWYQQTPGQGLQFLFEYFSETQRNKGNFPGRFSGRQFSNSRSEMNVSTLELGDSALYLCASSSNTGSFSNEQFFGPGTRLTVL.

The J gene is TRBJ2-7, the V gene TRBV15, with D possibly matching TRBD1 (6 bases). The CDR3 totals 13 residues. V dropped 2 bases and J dropped 5 bases, with 10 bases sitting between them. The germline V gene encodes CDR1 LNHNV and CDR2 YYDKDF (reference sequence). The CDR3, as DNA: TGTGCCACCAGCAGACAGGGGACCGACGAGCAGTACTTC. Protein sequence: CATSRQGTDEQYF.

The gene calls are TRBV5-4 and TRBJ2-5; a weak D match, TRBD2 (5 bases). This CDR3 is 15 amino acids long. Germline values: CDR1 SGHNT, CDR2 YYREEE (reference sequence). V dropped 0 bases and J dropped 1 base, with 10 bases sitting between them. The CDR3 here is CASSLGLAIQETQYF. CDR3 bases: TGTGCCAGCAGCTTGGGGCTAGCAATCCAAGAGACCCAGTACTTC.

The chain uses TRBV6-5 and TRBJ1-1, with 10 bases identical to TRBD1. Germline V lookup: CDR1 MNHEY, CDR2 SVGAGI. V was pared by 6 bases and J by 5 bases, with 3 bases of the junction left unmatched. The CDR3 has 13 amino acids. The CDR3 here is CASRRTGGTEAFF. CDR3 coding DNA: TGTGCCAGCAGACGGACAGGGGGGACTGAAGCTTTCTTT.

The chain combines TRBV2 with TRBJ1-5, with D hard to call. V was shortened by 4 bases and J by 5 bases, with 12 bases between the two germline ends. This CDR3 has 14 amino acids. The germline V gene encodes CDR1 SNHLY and CDR2 FYNNEI. CDR3 DNA: TGTGCCAGCAGTGTGTCCAGGACCCATCAGCCCCAGCATTTT. As protein: CASSVSRTHQPQHF.

V and J are TRBV7-9 and TRBJ1-2; possible D gene TRBD1, 5 bases. The CDR3 covers 17 residues. The V gene's germline CDR1 is SEHNR and CDR2 FQNEAQ (reference sequence). V lost 1 base to trimming and J lost 7 bases, with 22 bases between them. This CDR3 is CASSLGIGATRVSGYTF. For the CDR3, the DNA is TGTGCCAGCAGCTTAGGAATTGGGGCTACCAGGGTTTCTGGCTACACCTTC. Drawing the rest from reference TRBV7-9 and TRBJ1-2, the complete variable domain is DTGVSQNPRHKITKRGQNVTFRCDPISEHNRLYWYRQTLGQGPEFLTYFQNEAQLEKSRLLSDRFSAERPKGSFSTLEIQRTEQGDSAMYLCASSLGIGATRVSGYTFGSGTRLTVV.

The chain has TRBV6-1 and TRBJ2-5, with D uncertain. CDR1 is MNHNS, CDR2 SASEGT, per germline. This CDR3 is built from 15 residues. V lost 1 base and J lost 2, with 11 bases in between. The CDR3: CASSEGSIPQETQYF. The CDR3 DNA follows: TGTGCCAGCAGTGAAGGGTCTATACCTCAAGAGACCCAGTACTTC.

This clone occurred a few times. The chain uses TRBV5-6 and TRBJ1-6; tentatively, D is TRBD1 (6 bases). This CDR3 has 17 amino acids. V was clipped by 4 bases and J by 4 bases, with 18 bases between them. In germline, CDR1 is SGHDT, CDR2 YYEEEE. The CDR3 DNA is TGTGCCAGCAGCCTAAGAGGGGGGAAACCTTATAATTCACCCCTCCACTTT. Protein product: CASSLRGGKPYNSPLHF. Combining the CDR3 with reference TRBV5-6 and TRBJ1-6 gives the whole variable domain DAGVTQSPTHLIKTRGQQVTLRCSPKSGHDTVSWYQQALGQGPQFIFQYYEEEERQRGNFPDRFSGHQFPNYSSELNVNALLLGDSALYLCASSLRGGKPYNSPLHFGNGTRLTVT.

The chain carries TRBV4-2 and TRBJ1-1; D is uncertain. The CDR3 sequence is 13 residues long. Germline V gene sequence: CDR1 LGHNA, CDR2 YNFKEQ. Trimming cost V 4 bases and J 1 base, with 7 bases left between them. CDR3 amino acids: CASSRERNTEAFF. The CDR3 DNA reads as TGTGCCAGCAGCCGGGAAAGGAACACTGAAGCTTTCTTT.

V is TRBV5-4 and J is TRBJ1-4, with TRBD1 identical over 8 bases. The CDR3 loop spans 13 amino acids. The V and J ends lost 0 bases and 12 bases, in that order; junction bases with no gene match: 4. CDR1 is SGHNT and CDR2 is YYREEE in the germline V gene (reference sequence). CDR3 sequence: CASSLDADRELFF. The DNA of the CDR3 is TGTGCCAGCAGCTTGGACGCGGACAGGGAACTGTTTTTT.

There are a few counts of this clone. The chain joins TRBV7-3 to TRBJ1-1; no reliable D call. CDR1 and CDR2 (germline): SGHTA, FQGTGA. The CDR3 loop spans 13 amino acids. Trimming pared 5 bases from V and 0 bases from J, leaving 7 bases between. CDR3 DNA: TGTGCCAGCAGCGCCTCAATGAACACTGAAGCTTTCTTT. This translates into CASSASMNTEAFF.